This paragraph covers one T cell receptor beta chain sequence. The target antigen is unknown. These data come from a study of T cell responses to AZD1222 COVID-19 vaccine. Study-wide results and limits: The repertoires were collected only after the peak T cell response. Spike-specific TCR breadth and depth grew following two AZD1222 doses. Seropositive status at baseline applied to only five or six AZD1222 recipients.

Second-dose recipients at about 4 or about 12 weeks were treated as one pooled group. Clones were read by immunoSEQ multiplex PCR, and TCRdb kept only the in-frame ones, dropping some. Here the sample spans 180,000 or so clones, 90% to 95% being singletons. The specimen was peripheral blood, collected 28 days after the second AZD1222 dose. The origin of this receptor is an adult who received the AZD1222 COVID-19 vaccine.

The CDR3 DNA follows: TGTGCCAGCAGTTACTCGAACTACTATGGCTACACCTTC. It codes for CASSYSNYYGYTF. The chain carries TRBV6-2 or TRBV6-3 and TRBJ1-2; D is unresolved. This CDR3 comprises 13 residues. Trimming cost V 0 bases and J 3 bases, with 5 bases left between them. Germline loops: CDR1 MNHEY, CDR2 SVGEGT.